This T cell receptor (beta chain) emerged from a study of cytomegalovirus exposure and HLA in healthy donors. The CDR3 is 12 residues long. The V end was cut by 4 bases, the J end by 3 bases, with 7 bases between. Germline values: CDR1 SGDLS, CDR2 YYNGEE. Use of 60 Vbeta and 13 Jbeta primers characterized the PCR. Data came from immunoSEQ multiplex PCR; TCRdb stores just in-frame clones and leaves some out. Its table lists about 130,000 clones. Sequenced: PBMCs. The origin of this receptor is a woman aged 40 to 50 in good health and CMV-seropositive. The genes are TRBV9 and TRBJ1-1, with D unclear. Here the CDR3 DNA reads TGTGCCAGCAGCCCGGTAGACACTGAAGCTTTCTTT. This gives the protein CASSPVDTEAFF. The variable domain in full, with the rest retrieved from reference TRBV9 and TRBJ1-1, is DSGVTQTPKHLITATGQRVTLRCSPRSGDLSVYWYQQSLDQGLQFLIQYYNGEERAKGNILERFSAQQFPDLHSELNLSSLELGDSALYFCASSPVDTEAFFGQGTRLTVV.